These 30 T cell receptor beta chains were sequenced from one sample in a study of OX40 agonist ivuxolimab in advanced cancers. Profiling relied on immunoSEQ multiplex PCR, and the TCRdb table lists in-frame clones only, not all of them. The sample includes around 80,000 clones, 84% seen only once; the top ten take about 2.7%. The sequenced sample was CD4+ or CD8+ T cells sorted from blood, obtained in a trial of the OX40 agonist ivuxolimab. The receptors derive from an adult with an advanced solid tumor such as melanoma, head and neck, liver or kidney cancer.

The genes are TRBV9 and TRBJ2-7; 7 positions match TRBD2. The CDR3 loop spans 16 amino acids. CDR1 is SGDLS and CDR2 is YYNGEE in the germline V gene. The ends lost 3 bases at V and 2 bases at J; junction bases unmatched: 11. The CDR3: CASSAGVGGGAYEQYF. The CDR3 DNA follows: TGTGCCAGCAGCGCCGGGGTTGGCGGGGGAGCCTACGAGCAGTACTTC.

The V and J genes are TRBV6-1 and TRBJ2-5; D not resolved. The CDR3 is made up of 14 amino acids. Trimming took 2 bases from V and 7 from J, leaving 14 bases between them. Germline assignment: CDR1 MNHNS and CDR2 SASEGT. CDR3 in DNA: TGTGCCAGCAGTGAAACGCCTCTATTGGGGACCCAGTACTTC. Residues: CASSETPLLGTQYF.

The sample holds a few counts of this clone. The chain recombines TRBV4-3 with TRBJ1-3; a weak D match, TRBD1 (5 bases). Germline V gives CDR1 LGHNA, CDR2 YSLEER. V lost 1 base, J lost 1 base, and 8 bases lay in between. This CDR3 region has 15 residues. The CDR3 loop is CASSQAEGSGNTIYF. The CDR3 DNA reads TGCGCCAGCAGCCAAGCCGAGGGGTCTGGAAACACCATATATTTT.

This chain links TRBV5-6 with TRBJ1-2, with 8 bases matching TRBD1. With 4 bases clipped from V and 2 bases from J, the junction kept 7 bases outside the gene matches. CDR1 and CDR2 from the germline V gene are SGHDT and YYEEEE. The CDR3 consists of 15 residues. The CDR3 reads CASSADRGANYGYTF. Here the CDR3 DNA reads TGTGCCAGCAGCGCTGACAGGGGAGCAAACTATGGCTACACCTTC.

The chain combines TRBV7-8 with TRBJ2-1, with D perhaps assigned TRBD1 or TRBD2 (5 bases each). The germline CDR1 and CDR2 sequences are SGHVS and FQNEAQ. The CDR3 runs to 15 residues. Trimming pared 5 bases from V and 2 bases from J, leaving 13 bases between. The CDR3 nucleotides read TGTGCCAGCAGCCCGGGGACCACCCCCTACAATGAGCAGTTCTTC. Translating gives CASSPGTTPYNEQFF.

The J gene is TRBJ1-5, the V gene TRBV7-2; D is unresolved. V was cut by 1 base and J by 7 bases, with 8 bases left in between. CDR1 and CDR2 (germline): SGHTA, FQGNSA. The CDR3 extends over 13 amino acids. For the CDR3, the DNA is TGTGCCAGCAGCTTAGAACCCGGGCAGCCCCAGCATTTT. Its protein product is CASSLEPGQPQHF. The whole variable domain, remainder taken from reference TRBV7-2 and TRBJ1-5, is GAGVSQSPSNKVTEKGKDVELRCDPISGHTALYWYRQSLGQGLEFLIYFQGNSAPDKSGLPSDRFSAERTGGSVSTLTIQRTQQEDSAVYLCASSLEPGQPQHFGDGTRLSIL.

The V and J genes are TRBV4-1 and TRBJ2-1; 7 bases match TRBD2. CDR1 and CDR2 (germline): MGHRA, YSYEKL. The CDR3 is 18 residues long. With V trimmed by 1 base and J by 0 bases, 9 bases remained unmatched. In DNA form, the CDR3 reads TGCGCCAGCAGCCAAGTTGGGAGGGAGGCTCTCTCCTACAATGAGCAGTTCTTC. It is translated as CASSQVGREALSYNEQFF.

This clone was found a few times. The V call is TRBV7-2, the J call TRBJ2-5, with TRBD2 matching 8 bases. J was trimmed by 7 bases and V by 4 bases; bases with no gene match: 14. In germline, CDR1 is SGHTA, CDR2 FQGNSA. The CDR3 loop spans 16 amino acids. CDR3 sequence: CASSSSSLAGHGTQYF. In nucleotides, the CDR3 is TGTGCCAGCAGCTCGTCCTCCTTAGCGGGGCATGGGACCCAGTACTTC.

CDR3 nucleotide sequence: TGTGCCAGCAGTGGAGAGAGCTATAGCAATCAGCCCCAGCATTTT. Protein product: CASSGESYSNQPQHF. The rearrangement uses TRBV2 and TRBJ1-5; D is ambiguous. Germline CDR1 is SNHLY and CDR2 is FYNNEI. The CDR3 has 15 residues. V gave up 4 bases and J gave up 0 bases, with 10 bases separating them.

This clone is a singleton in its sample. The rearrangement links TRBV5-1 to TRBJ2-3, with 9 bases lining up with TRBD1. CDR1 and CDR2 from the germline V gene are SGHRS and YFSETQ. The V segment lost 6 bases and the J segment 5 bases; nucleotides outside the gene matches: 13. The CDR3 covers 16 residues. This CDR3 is CASIPPYRGRRDTQYF. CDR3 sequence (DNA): TGCGCCAGCATCCCCCCGTACAGGGGGCGAAGAGATACGCAGTATTTT.

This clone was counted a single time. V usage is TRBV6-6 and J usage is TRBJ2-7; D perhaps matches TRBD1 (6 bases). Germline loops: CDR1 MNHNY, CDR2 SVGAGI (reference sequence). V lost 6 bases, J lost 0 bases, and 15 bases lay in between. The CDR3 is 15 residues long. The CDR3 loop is CASREDRSFSYEQYF. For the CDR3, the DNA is TGTGCCAGCAGGGAAGACAGGTCCTTCTCCTACGAGCAGTACTTC.

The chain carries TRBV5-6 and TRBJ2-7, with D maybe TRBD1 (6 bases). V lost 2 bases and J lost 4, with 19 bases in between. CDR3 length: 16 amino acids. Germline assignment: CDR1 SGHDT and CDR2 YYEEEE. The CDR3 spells CASSFRSPGHTYEQYF. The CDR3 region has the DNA TGTGCCAGCAGCTTTCGGTCTCCGGGACACACTTACGAGCAGTACTTC.

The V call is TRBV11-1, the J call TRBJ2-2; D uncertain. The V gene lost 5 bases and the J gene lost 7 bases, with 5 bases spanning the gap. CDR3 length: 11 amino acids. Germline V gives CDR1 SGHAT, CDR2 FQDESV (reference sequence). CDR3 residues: CASSLDGELFF. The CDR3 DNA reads TGTGCCAGCAGCCTGGACGGGGAGCTGTTTTTT.

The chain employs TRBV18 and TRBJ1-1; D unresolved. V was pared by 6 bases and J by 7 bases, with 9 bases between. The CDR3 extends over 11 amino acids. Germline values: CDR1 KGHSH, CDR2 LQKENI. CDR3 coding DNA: TGTGCCAGCTCTTCGGAGGATGAAGCTTTCTTT. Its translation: CASSSEDEAFF.

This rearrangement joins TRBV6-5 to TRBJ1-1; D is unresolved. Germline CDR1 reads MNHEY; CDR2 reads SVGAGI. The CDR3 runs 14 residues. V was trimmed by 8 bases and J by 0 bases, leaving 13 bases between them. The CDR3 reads CASSVKRLNTEAFF. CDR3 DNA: TGTGCCAGCTCAGTAAAGCGTCTGAACACTGAAGCTTTCTTT.

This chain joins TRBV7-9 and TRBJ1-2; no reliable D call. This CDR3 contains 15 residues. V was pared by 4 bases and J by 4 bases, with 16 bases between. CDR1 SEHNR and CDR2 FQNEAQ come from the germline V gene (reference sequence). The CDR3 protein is CASSSPRGNGYGYTF. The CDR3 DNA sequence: TGTGCCAGCAGCTCACCTCGGGGAAATGGCTATGGCTACACCTTC. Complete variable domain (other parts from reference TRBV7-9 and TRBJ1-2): DTGVSQNPRHKITKRGQNVTFRCDPISEHNRLYWYRQTLGQGPEFLTYFQNEAQLEKSRLLSDRFSAERPKGSFSTLEIQRTEQGDSAMYLCASSSPRGNGYGYTFGSGTRLTVV.

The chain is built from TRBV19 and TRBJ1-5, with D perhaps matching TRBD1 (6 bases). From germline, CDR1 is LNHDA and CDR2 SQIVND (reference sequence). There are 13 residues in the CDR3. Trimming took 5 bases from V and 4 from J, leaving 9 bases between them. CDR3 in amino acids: CASSPGHNQPQHF. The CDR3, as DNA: TGTGCCAGTAGTCCGGGACATAATCAGCCCCAGCATTTT.

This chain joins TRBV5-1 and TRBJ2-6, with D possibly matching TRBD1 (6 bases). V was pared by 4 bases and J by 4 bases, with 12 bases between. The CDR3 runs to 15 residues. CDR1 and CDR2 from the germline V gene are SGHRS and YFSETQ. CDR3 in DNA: TGCGCCAGCAGCGTACAGGGTACCGGGGCCAACGTCCTGACTTTC. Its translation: CASSVQGTGANVLTF. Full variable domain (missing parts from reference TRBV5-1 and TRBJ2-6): KAGVTQTPRYLIKTRGQQVTLSCSPISGHRSVSWYQQTPGQGLQFLFEYFSETQRNKGNFPGRFSGRQFSNSRSEMNVSTLELGDSALYLCASSVQGTGANVLTFGAGSRLTVL.

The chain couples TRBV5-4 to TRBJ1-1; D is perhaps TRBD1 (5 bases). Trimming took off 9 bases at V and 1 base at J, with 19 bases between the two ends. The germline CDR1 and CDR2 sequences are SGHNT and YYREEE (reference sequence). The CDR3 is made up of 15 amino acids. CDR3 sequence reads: CATRDRDGKNTEAFF. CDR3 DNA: TGTGCCACCCGGGACCGGGATGGGAAGAACACTGAAGCTTTCTTT.

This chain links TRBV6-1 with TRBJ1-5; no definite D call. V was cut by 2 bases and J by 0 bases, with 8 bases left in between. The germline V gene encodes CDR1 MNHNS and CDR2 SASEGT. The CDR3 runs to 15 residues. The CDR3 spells CASSENIYSNQPQHF. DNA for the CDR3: TGTGCCAGCAGTGAAAACATTTATAGCAATCAGCCCCAGCATTTT.

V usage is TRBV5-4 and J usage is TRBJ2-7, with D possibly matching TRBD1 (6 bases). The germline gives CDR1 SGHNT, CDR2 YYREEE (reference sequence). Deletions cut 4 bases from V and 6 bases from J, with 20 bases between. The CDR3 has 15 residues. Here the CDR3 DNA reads TGTGCCAGCAGCCCTAACCTACAGGGAATTGTCGAGCAGTACTTC. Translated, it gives CASSPNLQGIVEQYF.

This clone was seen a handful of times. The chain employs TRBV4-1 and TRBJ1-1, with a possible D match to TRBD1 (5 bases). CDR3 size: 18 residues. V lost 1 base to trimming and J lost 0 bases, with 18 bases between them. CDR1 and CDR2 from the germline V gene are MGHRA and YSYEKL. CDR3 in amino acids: CASSQGGLGRKMNTEAFF. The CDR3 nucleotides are TGCGCCAGCAGCCAAGGTGGGCTGGGACGGAAAATGAACACTGAAGCTTTCTTT.

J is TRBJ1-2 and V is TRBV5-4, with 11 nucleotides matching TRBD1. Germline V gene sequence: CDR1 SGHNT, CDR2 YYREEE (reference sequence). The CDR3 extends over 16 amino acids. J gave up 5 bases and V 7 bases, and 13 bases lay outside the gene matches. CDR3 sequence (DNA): TGTGCCAGCCGCAGTAGGACAGGGGGCCTTAGGTATGGCTACACCTTC. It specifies CASRSRTGGLRYGYTF.

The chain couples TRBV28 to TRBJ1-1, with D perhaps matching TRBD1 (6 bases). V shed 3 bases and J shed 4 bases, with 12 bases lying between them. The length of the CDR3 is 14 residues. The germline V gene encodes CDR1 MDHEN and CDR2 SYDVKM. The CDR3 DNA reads TGTGCCAGCAGTTTCGGACAGAACCCCACTGAAGCTTTCTTT. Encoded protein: CASSFGQNPTEAFF.

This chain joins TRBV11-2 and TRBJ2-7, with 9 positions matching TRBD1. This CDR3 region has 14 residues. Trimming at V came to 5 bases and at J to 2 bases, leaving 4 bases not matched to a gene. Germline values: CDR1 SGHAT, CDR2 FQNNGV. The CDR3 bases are TGTGCCAGCAGCCTGACAGGGGGAGCCTACGAGCAGTACGTC. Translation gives CASSLTGGAYEQYV.

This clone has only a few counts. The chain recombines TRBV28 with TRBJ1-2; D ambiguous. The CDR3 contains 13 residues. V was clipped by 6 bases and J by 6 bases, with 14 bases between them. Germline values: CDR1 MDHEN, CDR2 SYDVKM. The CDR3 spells CASRKGLLDGYTF. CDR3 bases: TGTGCCAGCAGGAAAGGTCTGCTAGATGGCTACACCTTC.

CDR3 residues: CASSQTGDGNQPQHF. CDR3 DNA: TGCGCCAGCAGCCAGACAGGGGATGGCAATCAGCCCCAGCATTTT. The rearrangement links TRBV5-1 to TRBJ1-5, with TRBD1 matching over 8 bases. Per the germline V gene, CDR1 is SGHRS and CDR2 is YFSETQ. The CDR3 runs 15 residues. Trimming took 4 bases from V and 2 from J; bases not matched to a gene: 5.

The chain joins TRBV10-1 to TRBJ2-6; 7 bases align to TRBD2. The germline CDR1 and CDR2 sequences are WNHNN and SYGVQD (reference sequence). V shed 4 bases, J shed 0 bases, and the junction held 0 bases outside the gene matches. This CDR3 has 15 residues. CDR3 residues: CASSAGGSGANVLTF. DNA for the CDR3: TGCGCCAGCAGTGCGGGGGGCTCTGGGGCCAACGTCCTGACTTTC.

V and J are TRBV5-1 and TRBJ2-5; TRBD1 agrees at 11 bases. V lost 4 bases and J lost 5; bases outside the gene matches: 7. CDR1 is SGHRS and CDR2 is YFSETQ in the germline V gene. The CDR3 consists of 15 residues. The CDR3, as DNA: TGCGCCAGCAGCCCACAACGGACAGGGGGCGAGACCCAGTACTTC. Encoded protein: CASSPQRTGGETQYF.

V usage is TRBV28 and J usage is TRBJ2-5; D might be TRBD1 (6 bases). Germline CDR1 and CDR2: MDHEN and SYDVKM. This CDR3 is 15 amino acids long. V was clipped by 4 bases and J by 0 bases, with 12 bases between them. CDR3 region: CASSSRDKYQETQYF. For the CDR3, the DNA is TGTGCCAGCAGTTCCCGGGACAAATACCAAGAGACCCAGTACTTC.